This T cell receptor beta chain was identified during a study of T cells in Graves' hyperthyroidism and ophthalmopathy. The ends lost 0 bases at V and 0 bases at J; junction bases unmatched: 3. The CDR3 is 17 residues long. Germline V gene data show CDR1 as LGHNT and CDR2 as FRNRAP. RNA transcripts gave rise to amplified TCR beta CDR3 regions. Initially, a first-round RT-PCR of the TCR CDR3 employed the HTBI primer set. TCRdb reprocessed the multiplex PCR reads with MiXCR, giving one entry per CDR3 protein. The repertoire consists of roughly 740,000 distinct CDR3 sequences, with approximately 16% occurring once and the leading ten covering over 7.5%. This clonotype has only a few counts. Investigators excluded patients with uncontrolled infection, other autoimmune disease, pregnancy or lactation.

The sequence was obtained from a man between 18 and 29 years old with Graves' hyperthyroidism. The source material was blood. This rearrangement joins TRBV12-5 to TRBJ2-1; 9 nucleotides align to TRBD2. CDR3 residues: CASGLVTLAGSYNEQFF. For the CDR3, the DNA is TGTGCTAGTGGTTTGGTAACACTAGCGGGCTCCTACAATGAGCAGTTCTTC.